This T cell receptor (beta chain) was recorded in a study of spatial heterogeneity in lung cancer. Across the whole study: The donors were 55 to 85 patients with non-small cell lung cancer that was early-stage and untreated. Consistently, beta-chain sequences turned up in larger numbers than alpha-chain sequences did. Taken at a median of approximately 2 years after resection, follow-up PBMC samples underwent sequencing when available.

Each CDR3 protein gets one entry after TCRdb re-called the 5' RACE reads with MiXCR. The sample has approximately 56,000 distinct CDR3 sequences; 7.4% are singletons. Findings and limits, study-wide: Ubiquitous expanded tumor TCRs were seen in blood more at resection than at follow-up.

This clonotype has only a few counts. Its matching antigen is unknown. A read error may be the cause here, since a much bigger clone is one base away. Since the CDR3 does not end with the conserved phenylalanine or tryptophan, this likely comes from a read error. Time point specified: blood at routine non-recurrence follow-up after resection. TCRs were sequenced from unsorted whole RNA of tumor, nontumor lung or PBMC. Per the germline V gene, CDR1 is SGHAT and CDR2 is FQNNGV. V was cut by 1 base and J by 3 bases, with 6 bases left in between. The CDR3 runs to 13 residues. This TCR came from a female donor with early-stage non-small cell lung cancer. The J gene is TRBJ1-2, the V gene TRBV11-2; no reliable D call. The sample here was PBMCs, taken at follow-up. The DNA of the CDR3 is TGTGCCAGCAGCTTAGGGACGGACTATGGCTACACCTCC. This sequence encodes CASSLGTDYGYTS.